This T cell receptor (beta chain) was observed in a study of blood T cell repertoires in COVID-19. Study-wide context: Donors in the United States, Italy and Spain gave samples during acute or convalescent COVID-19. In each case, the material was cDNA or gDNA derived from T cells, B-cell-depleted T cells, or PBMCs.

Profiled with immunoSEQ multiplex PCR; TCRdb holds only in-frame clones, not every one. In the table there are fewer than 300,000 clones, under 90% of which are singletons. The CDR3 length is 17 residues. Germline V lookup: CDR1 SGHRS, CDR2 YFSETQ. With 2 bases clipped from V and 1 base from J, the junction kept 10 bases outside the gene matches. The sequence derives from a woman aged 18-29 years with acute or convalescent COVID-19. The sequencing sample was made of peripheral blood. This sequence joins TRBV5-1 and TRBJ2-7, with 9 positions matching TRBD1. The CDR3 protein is CASSFGQGIVGSYEQYF. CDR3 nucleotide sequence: TGCGCCAGCAGCTTTGGACAGGGGATAGTGGGATCCTACGAGCAGTACTTC.